The 12 T cell receptor beta chains given below trace back to one sample, sequenced in a study of blood T cells in healthy people across ages. For the second PCR, which ran for about 6 to 11 cycles, a sample-barcoded 5' primer and a J-beta primer mix were used. TCRdb re-called the 5' RACE reads with MiXCR, one entry per CDR3 protein. The profile shows about 1.8 million distinct CDR3 sequences, about 50% of them singletons. Sequences were obtained from blood. These receptors were collected from a woman aged 40-49 years in good health.

The CDR3, as DNA: TGTGCCAGCTCAAGGACAGGCAAATCCACAGATACGCAGTATTTT. Its translation: CASSRTGKSTDTQYF. V is TRBV11-3 and J is TRBJ2-3; 7 bases match TRBD1. Germline trimming cut 8 bases from V and 2 bases from J; bases unmatched to any gene: 10. The CDR3 contains 15 residues. Germline values: CDR1 SGHNT, CDR2 YENEEA.

The chain joins TRBV4-1 to TRBJ2-1, with TRBD2 as a possible D gene (6 bases). V was trimmed by 0 bases and J by 7 bases, leaving 13 bases between them. The CDR3 loop spans 15 amino acids. Germline V gene lookup returns CDR1 MGHRA and CDR2 YSYEKL. This CDR3 reads CASSQEGPRGNEQFF. In DNA, the CDR3 is TGCGCCAGCAGCCAAGAGGGACCTCGGGGGAATGAGCAGTTCTTC.

CDR3 sequence reads: CSAHGLAGGSQFF. The CDR3 region has the DNA TGCAGTGCCCATGGACTAGCGGGGGGTAGTCAGTTCTTC. The chain uses TRBV20-1 and TRBJ2-1; TRBD2 agrees at 14 bases. The CDR3 is made up of 13 amino acids. Trimming took 6 bases from V and 13 from J; bases not matched to a gene: 8. The germline V gene has CDR1 DFQATT and CDR2 SNEGSKA (reference sequence).

The chain couples TRBV7-9 to TRBJ1-2; 7 nucleotides line up with TRBD1. The CDR3 is 16 residues long. J was trimmed by 6 bases and V by 5 bases; bases with no gene match: 15. The germline V gene has CDR1 SEHNR and CDR2 FQNEAQ (reference sequence). DNA for the CDR3: TGTGCCAGCAGCCCACGTGGAGGGGGCTCGATTGATGGCTACACCTTC. It specifies CASSPRGGGSIDGYTF.

CDR3 DNA sequence: TGTGCCACCAGTGACCGAGCGGGGACTAGCACAGATACGCAGTATTTT. This encodes CATSDRAGTSTDTQYF. The V and J genes are TRBV24-1 and TRBJ2-3, with TRBD2 identical over 7 bases. CDR3 length equals 16 residues. CDR1 and CDR2 from the germline V gene are KGHDR and SFDVKD. With V trimmed by 4 bases and J by 0 bases, 6 bases remained unmatched.

This clonotype has a count of ten or more. The chain has TRBV20-1 and TRBJ2-5; 8 bases align to TRBD1. This CDR3 contains 13 residues. Germline V gives CDR1 DFQATT, CDR2 SNEGSKA (reference sequence). The V and J ends lost 4 bases and 5 bases, in that order; junction bases with no gene match: 6. The DNA of the CDR3 is TGCAGTGCTAATCTACAGGGGGAGGAGACCCAGTACTTC. It yields the protein CSANLQGEETQYF.

The chain uses TRBV6-1 and TRBJ1-2, with no clear D. The CDR3 is made up of 14 amino acids. V gave up 0 bases and J gave up 2 bases, with 7 bases separating them. Germline lookup yields CDR1 MNHNS and CDR2 SASEGT. The CDR3 reads CASSEAPENYGYTF. As DNA, the CDR3 is TGTGCCAGCAGTGAAGCGCCGGAGAACTATGGCTACACCTTC.

As concerns this clonotype: A much larger clone sits a single nucleotide away, making a read error possible. The chain couples TRBV5-1 to TRBJ2-5; 8 nucleotides match TRBD1. The CDR3 sequence is 14 residues long. V gave up 4 bases and J gave up 5 bases; unmatched junction bases: 7. The germline V gene has CDR1 SGHRS and CDR2 YFSETQ. CDR3: CASSTGQGMETQYF. CDR3 nucleotides: TGCGCCAGCAGCACCGGACAGGGTATGGAGACCCAGTACTTC.

J is TRBJ2-1 and V is TRBV6-1; no definite D call. With 2 bases removed from V and 0 bases from J, the gap between germline ends came to 11 bases. CDR1 and CDR2 from the germline V gene are MNHNS and SASEGT. The CDR3 length is 16 residues. CDR3 coding DNA: TGTGCCAGCAGTGAATGGGATTTAAGCTCCTACAATGAGCAGTTCTTC. It translates to CASSEWDLSSYNEQFF.

This clonotype was seen a few times. V is TRBV6-6 and J is TRBJ2-4, with D possibly being TRBD1 (6 bases). The CDR3 is 15 amino acids. V was clipped by 5 bases and J by 13 bases, with 24 bases between them. The V gene's germline CDR1 is MNHNY and CDR2 SVGAGI (reference sequence). The CDR3 spells CASSNDRPGAYGQYF. In DNA form, the CDR3 reads TGTGCCAGCAGTAATGACAGGCCCGGAGCCTACGGGCAGTACTTC.

The chain joins TRBV6-5 to TRBJ2-2, with no clear D. V lost 2 bases and J lost 0, with 19 bases in between. Germline V CDR1 and CDR2: MNHEY, SVGAGI. The CDR3 is made up of 19 amino acids. CDR3 loop: CASSYPLDPARSNTGELFF. The DNA of the CDR3 is TGTGCCAGCAGTTACCCCTTAGACCCCGCCCGCTCGAACACCGGGGAGCTGTTTTTT.

This clonotype was seen a few times. The chain couples TRBV7-2 to TRBJ2-5; 12 bases fit TRBD2. Trimming took 5 bases from V and 4 from J; bases not matched to a gene: 11. Looked up from germline, CDR1 is SGHTA and CDR2 is FQGNSA. The CDR3 extends over 17 amino acids. CDR3 bases: TGTGCCAGCAGCCCCTCAATGGCTAGCGGGGGGGGAGAGACCCAGTACTTC. Translated, it gives CASSPSMASGGGETQYF.